These 24 T cell receptor beta chains came from one sample sequenced in a study of metastatic and nonmetastatic thyroid tumors. Thyroid surgery took place with no prior treatment in any patient. With MiXCR, TCRdb called clones anew from the PCR reads. The sample gives around 37,000 clones, less than 25% of which show up once; roughly 16% is in the top ten. The material sequenced was blood. Receptors originate from a female donor with papillary thyroid cancer or a benign thyroid nodule (not recorded which). Some clones in this sample may be carry-over from other donors' samples.

This clone was observed at least ten times. The genes are TRBV20-1 and TRBJ2-7, with 8 bases lining up with TRBD2. The CDR3 length is 15 residues. Germline V lookup: CDR1 DFQATT, CDR2 SNEGSKA (reference sequence). Trimming removed 6 bases from V and 4 bases from J; junction bases left unmatched: 14. CDR3 in amino acids: CSAIGRAGGRYEQYF. The DNA of the CDR3 is TGCAGTGCCATCGGTAGGGCGGGAGGTCGATACGAGCAGTACTTC.

This clone was detected only a few times. One junction end disagrees with the germline gene, perhaps due to a read error. V and J are TRBV6-1 and TRBJ2-7; TRBD1 agrees at 8 bases. TRBJ2-4 matches the DNA end more closely, so the J call is doubtful. CDR1 MNHNS and CDR2 SASEGT come from the germline V gene. This CDR3 contains 13 residues. CDR3 sequence reads: CVSSGTGINIQYF. CDR3 DNA: TGTGTCAGCAGTGGGACAGGTATAAACATTCAGTACTTC.

By frequency in the sample, this clone is medium-sized. The genes are TRBV6-1 and TRBJ2-7; D perhaps matches TRBD1 (6 bases). The CDR3 extends over 14 amino acids. Germline V gives CDR1 MNHNS, CDR2 SASEGT. V lost 5 bases, J lost 2 bases, and 13 bases lay in between. CDR3 sequence (DNA): TGTGCCAGCAGTTGGGACATCGGTGCCTACGAGCAGTACTTC. Translation gives CASSWDIGAYEQYF.

This clone was recorded many times. The gene calls are TRBV5-1 and TRBJ2-3; TRBD2 aligns across 8 bases. Germline trimming cut 2 bases from V and 1 base from J; bases unmatched to any gene: 6. The CDR3 contains 16 residues. Per the germline V gene, CDR1 is SGHRS and CDR2 is YFSETQ. The CDR3: CASSFLSGARTDTQYF. The CDR3 nucleotides read TGCGCCAGCAGCTTCCTTAGCGGGGCCCGCACAGATACGCAGTATTTT.

Comment on this clone: The junction differs from germline at one of its ends, possibly a read error. This chain joins TRBV5-1 and TRBJ2-7; 10 bases agree with TRBD1. CDR1 and CDR2 from the germline V gene are SGHRS and YFSETQ. This CDR3 has 14 amino acids. CDR3 protein: CSSSSGTGVLEQYF. The CDR3 DNA is TGCTCCAGCAGCTCGGGGACAGGGGTCCTCGAGCAGTACTTC.

By frequency in the sample, this clone is medium-sized. The chain uses TRBV28 and TRBJ2-7; 9 bases match TRBD2. V lost 4 bases, J lost 5 bases, and 15 bases stayed unmatched. The CDR3 is 17 residues long. Germline CDR1 reads MDHEN; CDR2 reads SYDVKM. CDR3 sequence (DNA): TGTGCCAGCAGTTCGAAACAACCGGGACTAGCTCTAGACGAGCAGTACTTC. This encodes CASSSKQPGLALDEQYF.

This clone has only a few counts. A much larger clone is a single base away; this may be a read error. Lacking the conserved final phenylalanine or tryptophan, this CDR3 likely reflects a read error. The gene calls are TRBV16 and TRBJ1-5, with 10 positions matching TRBD1. Germline trimming cut 2 bases from V and 3 bases from J; bases unmatched to any gene: 4. The CDR3 runs to 16 residues. Per germline, CDR1 KGHSY and CDR2 FQNENV. The CDR3 spells CASSQAGQGINQPQHL. CDR3 coding DNA: TGTGCCAGCAGCCAAGCGGGACAGGGGATCAATCAGCCCCAGCATTTG.

In this sample, this clone turned up a few times. This may stem from a read error, because a much larger clone lies one nucleotide away. V usage is TRBV11-2 and J usage is TRBJ1-6; D is perhaps TRBD1 (5 bases). Germline CDR1 SGHAT, CDR2 FQNNGV. This CDR3 is 15 amino acids long. The CDR3 sequence is CASGAGSLYNSPLRF. In nucleotides, the CDR3 is TGTGCCAGCGGGGCGGGGAGCCTCTATAATTCACCCCTCCGCTTT.

This clone was detected ten times or more. The CDR3 DNA reads TGCAGTGCTAGAGATCCCCGACAGATGCAAGAGACCCAGTACTTC. This translates into CSARDPRQMQETQYF. This chain connects TRBV20-1 to TRBJ2-5; D is perhaps TRBD1 (5 bases). Trimming stripped 0 bases from V and 2 bases from J, with 13 bases between. This CDR3 comprises 15 residues. Germline V CDR1 and CDR2: DFQATT, SNEGSKA (reference sequence).

This chain uses TRBV30 with TRBJ1-2, with a weak D call TRBD1 (5 bases). CDR1 is GTSNPN, CDR2 SVGIG, per germline (reference sequence). V dropped 8 bases and J dropped 4 bases, with 8 bases sitting between them. The length of the CDR3 is 10 residues. CDR3 nucleotides: TGTGCCGGAGGGGTCTATGGCTACACCTTC. It specifies CAGGVYGYTF.

V usage is TRBV27 and J usage is TRBJ2-7; 12 bases map to TRBD2. Trimming removed 0 bases from V and 1 base from J; junction bases left unmatched: 7. This CDR3 has 18 amino acids. Germline V gene sequence: CDR1 MNHEY, CDR2 SMNVEV (reference sequence). The CDR3 nucleotides are TGTGCCAGCAGTTTATCCTCCCCCACTAGCGGGAGGTCCTACGAGCAGTACTTC. Its translation is CASSLSSPTSGRSYEQYF.

This chain joins TRBV19 and TRBJ2-1; tentatively, D is TRBD1 (6 bases). Trimming pared 7 bases from V and 2 bases from J, leaving 15 bases between. Germline CDR1 reads LNHDA; CDR2 reads SQIVND (reference sequence). The CDR3 is 15 amino acids. As DNA, the CDR3 is TGTGCCAGTATCCCATTCAGGGGTCCCTACAATGAGCAGTTCTTC. Translation gives CASIPFRGPYNEQFF.

For this clone: This sequence may be a read error, since a much larger clone differs from it by one base. The chain has TRBV6-2 or TRBV6-3 and TRBJ1-1; D gene uncertain. Germline V gene data show CDR1 as MNHEY and CDR2 as SVGEGT. CDR3 size: 13 residues. The V end was cut by 2 bases, the J end by 7 bases, with 11 bases between. The chain's CDR3 is CASSYRGFYEAFF. In DNA form, the CDR3 reads TGTGCCAGCAGTTACCGAGGGTTTTATGAAGCTTTCTTT.

This clone was counted only a few times. The rearrangement uses TRBV7-8 and TRBJ2-7; 7 nucleotides line up with TRBD1. Germline CDR1 and CDR2: SGHVS and FQNEAQ. V shed 2 bases and J 5 bases; nucleotides not matched to a gene: 9. This CDR3 comprises 15 residues. CDR3 loop: CASSLSGTASDEQYF. DNA for the CDR3: TGTGCCAGCAGCTTATCCGGGACAGCGAGCGACGAGCAGTACTTC.

This clone is labeled medium-sized (0.01 to 0.1%). The chain's CDR3 is CASGLAFYEQYF. The CDR3 nucleotides are TGTGCTAGTGGTTTGGCGTTCTACGAGCAGTACTTC. This chain links TRBV12-5 with TRBJ2-7; no definite D call. Germline V gene lookup returns CDR1 LGHNT and CDR2 FRNRAP. The CDR3 has 12 amino acids. The V and J ends lost 1 base and 3 bases respectively, with 4 bases between them. Filled out from reference TRBV12-5 and TRBJ2-7, the complete variable domain reads DARVTQTPRHKVTEMGQEVTMRCQPILGHNTVFWYRQTMMQGLELLAYFRNRAPLDDSGMPKDRFSAEMPDATLATLKIQPSEPRDSAVYFCASGLAFYEQYFGPGTRLTVT.

By sample fraction, this clone is medium-sized (0.01 to 0.1%). The J gene is TRBJ2-7, the V gene TRBV6-1; D is possibly TRBD1 (6 bases). Trimming took 7 bases from V and 0 from J, leaving 10 bases between them. This CDR3 is 13 amino acids long. CDR1 and CDR2 from the germline V gene are MNHNS and SASEGT. CDR3 protein: CASTTGRSYEQYF. CDR3 DNA sequence: TGTGCCAGCACAACAGGGCGCTCCTACGAGCAGTACTTC.

This clone is medium-sized. The gene calls are TRBV6-1 and TRBJ1-2; maybe TRBD1 (6 bases). The V gene's germline CDR1 is MNHNS and CDR2 SASEGT. CDR3 size: 16 residues. V was shortened by 7 bases and J by 2 bases, with 20 bases between the two germline ends. CDR3 region: CASTRRGGGVNYGYTF. CDR3 DNA: TGTGCCAGCACCCGGCGCGGGGGCGGGGTAAACTATGGCTACACCTTC.

This clone was observed a handful of times. This chain joins TRBV30 and TRBJ2-7; D is uncertain. The CDR3 consists of 11 residues. CDR1 and CDR2 from the germline V gene are GTSNPN and SVGIG (reference sequence). V dropped 0 bases and J dropped 12 bases, with 12 bases sitting between them. CDR3 protein: CAWSVERTPYF. The DNA for the CDR3 is TGTGCCTGGAGTGTTGAACGGACCCCGTACTTC.

This clone has a count of ten or more. The gene calls are TRBV7-6 and TRBJ2-2; TRBD2 agrees at 9 bases. The germline gives CDR1 SGHVS, CDR2 FNYEAQ. J lost 4 bases, V lost 0 bases, and 0 bases had no gene match. The CDR3 runs to 15 residues. This CDR3 is CASSLASGSTGELFF. CDR3 nucleotides: TGTGCCAGCAGCTTAGCTAGCGGGAGCACCGGGGAGCTGTTTTTT.

The table lists this clone with many counts. The chain joins TRBV20-1 to TRBJ2-1, with 14 nucleotides matching TRBD2. This CDR3 region has 15 residues. Losses at the gene ends were 4 bases for V and 3 bases for J; bases not matched to a gene: 2. Germline V CDR1 and CDR2: DFQATT, SNEGSKA (reference sequence). The CDR3 is CSATGLAGVYNEQFF. DNA of the CDR3: TGCAGTGCTACGGGACTAGCGGGAGTCTACAATGAGCAGTTCTTC.

Only a few counts were recorded for this clone. The chain employs TRBV28 and TRBJ1-6, with D possibly TRBD1 on 5 matching bases. Germline-derived CDR1 and CDR2 are MDHEN and SYDVKM. CDR3 size: 16 residues. V was clipped by 7 bases and J by 7 bases, with 20 bases between them. The CDR3 region is CASTFQQGVGNSPLHF. The CDR3 DNA reads TGTGCCAGCACCTTTCAGCAGGGCGTGGGGAATTCACCCCTCCACTTT.

The chain joins TRBV12-3 or TRBV12-4 to TRBJ2-1; D call uncertain. The CDR3 sequence is 12 residues long. V was clipped by 6 bases and J by 9 bases, with 12 bases between them. The CDR3 DNA is TGTGCCAGCAGAGCCGGTAACTGTGAGCAGTTCTTC. Encoded protein: CASRAGNCEQFF.

This clone is termed medium-sized. The junction differs from germline at one of its ends, possibly a read error. The V gene is TRBV5-1, the J gene TRBJ2-1; D gene ambiguous. The CDR3 sequence is 13 residues long. Looked up from germline, CDR1 is SGHRS and CDR2 is YFSETQ. CDR3 sequence: CASSLETQNVQFF. Here the CDR3 DNA reads TGCGCCAGCAGCTTGGAGACCCAAAATGTGCAGTTCTTC.

To note about this clone: This may be a read error, as it is one base from a much larger clone. This chain uses TRBV20-1 with TRBJ2-3; TRBD2 matches 7 bases. CDR3 size: 13 residues. The J segment lost 2 bases and the V segment lost 6 bases, leaving 5 bases of the junction unmatched. Germline CDR1 reads DFQATT; CDR2 reads SNEGSKA (reference sequence). The CDR3 DNA is TGCAGTGCCCCTACTAGCGTCACAGATACGCAGTATTTT. It codes for CSAPTSVTDTQYF.